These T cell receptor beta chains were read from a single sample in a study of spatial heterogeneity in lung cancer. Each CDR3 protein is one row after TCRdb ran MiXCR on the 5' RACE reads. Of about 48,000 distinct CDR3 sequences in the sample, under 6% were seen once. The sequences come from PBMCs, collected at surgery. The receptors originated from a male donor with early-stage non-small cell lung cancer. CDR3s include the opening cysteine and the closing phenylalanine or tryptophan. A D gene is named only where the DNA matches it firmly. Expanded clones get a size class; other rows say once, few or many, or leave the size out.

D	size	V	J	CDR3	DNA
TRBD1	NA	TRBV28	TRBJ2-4	CASSASTGAAAGIQYF	TGTGCCAGCAGTGCCTCAACAGGGGCCGCGGCGGGCATTCAGTACTTC
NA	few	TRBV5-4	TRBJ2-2	CASSLAGVASRNTGELFF	TGTGCCAGCAGCTTGGCCGGAGTGGCTAGCCGAAACACCGGGGAGCTGTTTTTT
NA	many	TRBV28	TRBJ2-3	CASNRGREDLDTQYF	TGTGCCAGCAACAGGGGGCGGGAGGATTTAGATACGCAGTATTTT
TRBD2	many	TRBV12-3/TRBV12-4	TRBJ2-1	CASSVPGTSGRGEQFF	TGTGCCAGCAGTGTGCCCGGGACTAGCGGGAGAGGTGAGCAGTTCTTC
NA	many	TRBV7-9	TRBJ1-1	CASSFTGLGTEAFF	TGTGCCAGCAGCTTTACAGGGTTGGGCACTGAAGCTTTCTTT
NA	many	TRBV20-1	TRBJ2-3	CSARDLLHSTDTQYF	TGCAGTGCTAGAGACTTACTCCATAGCACAGATACGCAGTATTTT
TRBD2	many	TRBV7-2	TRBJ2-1	CASSFWLAGGGEQFF	TGTGCCAGCAGCTTCTGGCTAGCGGGAGGTGGGGAGCAGTTCTTC
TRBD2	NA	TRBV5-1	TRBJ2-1	CVSSPRLAGGPSSYNEQFF	TGCGTCAGCAGCCCCCGACTAGCGGGAGGGCCGAGCTCCTACAATGAGCAGTTCTTC
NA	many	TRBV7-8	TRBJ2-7	CASSSVQNYEQYF	TGTGCCAGCAGCTCGGTACAAAACTACGAGCAGTACTTC
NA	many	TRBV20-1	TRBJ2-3	CSATYPDGWTTDTQYF	TGCAGTGCCACTTACCCGGACGGCTGGACCACAGATACGCAGTATTTT
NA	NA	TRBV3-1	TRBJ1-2	CASSQRGDGNYGYTF	TGTGCCAGCAGCCAAAGAGGGGATGGGAACTATGGCTACACCTTC
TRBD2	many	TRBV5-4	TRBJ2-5	CASSLGGSGETQYF	TGTGCCAGCAGCTTGGGCGGGAGCGGAGAGACCCAGTACTTC
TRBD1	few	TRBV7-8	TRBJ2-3	CASSSDRGRTDTQYF	TGTGCCAGCAGCTCCGACAGGGGGCGGACAGATACGCAGTATTTT
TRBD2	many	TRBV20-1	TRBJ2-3	CSARPPGLAGRTQYF	TGCAGTGCTAGACCACCGGGACTAGCGGGCCGTACGCAGTATTTT
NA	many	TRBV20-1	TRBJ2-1	CSARDRVRSYNEQFF	TGCAGTGCTAGAGACAGGGTTCGGTCCTACAATGAGCAGTTCTTC
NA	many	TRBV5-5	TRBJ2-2	CASSLELSTGELFF	TGTGCCAGCAGCTTGGAGCTAAGCACCGGGGAGCTGTTTTTT
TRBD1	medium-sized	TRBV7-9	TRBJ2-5	CASSLADREETQYF	TGTGCCAGCAGCTTAGCGGACAGGGAAGAGACCCAGTACTTC
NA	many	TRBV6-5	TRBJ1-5	CASSSMTVIGNQPQHF	TGTGCCAGCAGTTCCATGACAGTTATAGGGAATCAGCCCCAGCATTTT
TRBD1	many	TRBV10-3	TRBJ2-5	CAIGMTGGVGETQYF	TGTGCCATCGGCATGACAGGGGGAGTGGGAGAGACCCAGTACTTC
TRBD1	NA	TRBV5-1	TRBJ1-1	CASSSTGAYTEAFF	TGCGCCAGCAGCTCCACAGGGGCGTACACTGAAGCTTTCTTT
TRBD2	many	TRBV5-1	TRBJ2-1	CASSPRTSDHEQFF	TGCGCCAGCAGCCCCAGGACTAGCGACCATGAGCAGTTCTTC
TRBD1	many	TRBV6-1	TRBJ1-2	CASIPGTGNYTF	TGTGCCAGCATCCCCGGGACAGGGAATTACACCTTC
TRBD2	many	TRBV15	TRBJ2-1	CATSSGRAREQFF	TGTGCCACCAGCAGCGGGAGGGCCCGTGAGCAGTTCTTC
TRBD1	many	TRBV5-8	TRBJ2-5	CASSQGQVPETQYF	TGTGCCAGCAGCCAAGGACAGGTTCCAGAGACCCAGTACTTC
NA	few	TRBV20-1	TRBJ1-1	CSAWKNTEAFF	TGCAGTGCGTGGAAGAACACTGAAGCTTTCTTT
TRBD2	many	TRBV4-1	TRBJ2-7	CASSQDRLAGGNEQYF	TGCGCCAGCAGCCAAGATCGACTAGCGGGAGGGAACGAGCAGTACTTC
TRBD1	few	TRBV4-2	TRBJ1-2	CASSQGTGLNNQDGYTF	TGTGCCAGCAGCCAGGGGACAGGCCTTAACAATCAAGATGGCTACACCTTC
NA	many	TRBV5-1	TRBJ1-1	CASSLELNTEAFF	TGCGCCAGCAGCTTGGAACTGAACACTGAAGCTTTCTTT
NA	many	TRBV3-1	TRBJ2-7	CASSRLGGEQYF	TGTGCCAGCAGCCGGCTGGGAGGCGAGCAGTACTTC
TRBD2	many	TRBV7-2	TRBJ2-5	CASSSSPTSGSETQYF	TGTGCCAGCAGCTCATCGCCGACTAGCGGGAGTGAGACCCAGTACTTC
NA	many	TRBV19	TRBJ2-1	CASSRSGTVSDEQFF	TGTGCCAGTAGTCGATCGGGAACAGTCTCCGATGAGCAGTTCTTC
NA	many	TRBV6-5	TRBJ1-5	CASRPDSNQPQHF	TGTGCCAGCAGACCTGATAGCAATCAGCCCCAGCATTTT
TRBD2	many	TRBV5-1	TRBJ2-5	CASSRLAEQETQYF	TGCGCCAGCAGCCGACTAGCGGAACAAGAGACCCAGTACTTC
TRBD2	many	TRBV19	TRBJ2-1	CASNDGAGVADNEQFF	TGTGCCAGTAATGATGGCGCGGGAGTAGCGGACAATGAGCAGTTCTTC
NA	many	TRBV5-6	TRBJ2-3	CASSEPGAFISDTQYF	TGTGCCAGCAGCGAGCCGGGGGCCTTCATTTCAGATACGCAGTATTTT
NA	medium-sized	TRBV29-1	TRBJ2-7	CSPLRAAITYEQYF	TGCAGCCCCCTCCGGGCCGCCATAACCTACGAGCAGTACTTC
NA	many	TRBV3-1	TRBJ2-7	CASSRHSYEQYF	TGTGCCAGCAGCCGACACTCCTACGAGCAGTACTTC
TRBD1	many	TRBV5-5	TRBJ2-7	CASSSGQGRYEQYF	TGTGCCAGCAGCTCGGGACAGGGGAGATACGAGCAGTACTTC
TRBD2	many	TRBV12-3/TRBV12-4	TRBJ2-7	CASTLSGGLGIYEQYF	TGTGCCAGCACCTTATCCGGAGGACTAGGTATATACGAGCAGTACTTC
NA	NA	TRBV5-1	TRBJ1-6	CASSLLPREGGNSPLHF	TGCGCCAGCAGCCTTCTCCCAAGAGAGGGCGGAAATTCACCCCTCCACTTT